This T cell receptor beta chain was sequenced during a study of cytomegalovirus exposure and HLA in healthy donors. Whole-study findings and limits: One cluster of highly shared sequence variants probably arose as a sequencing artifact. Follow-up analysis seemed to connect common viral pathogens with several of the most significant clusters identified. The classifier, whose performance was assessed in both the original and validation cohorts, reportedly diagnosed cytomegalovirus status with high specificity and sensitivity.

This clone was recorded only once. Its antigen is not known. V shed 7 bases and J 6 bases; nucleotides not matched to a gene: 8. The CDR3 consists of 14 residues. The germline CDR1 and CDR2 sequences are MNHNS and SASEGT. PCR was performed using 60 Vbeta and 13 Jbeta primers. The method was immunoSEQ multiplex PCR; TCRdb's version includes in-frame clones alone and lacks a portion of them. The data show roughly 100,000 clones, more than 70% seen once. Sequencing used PBMCs. This chain links TRBV6-1 with TRBJ2-1; 8 nucleotides match TRBD2. The sequence was collected from a man aged 30 to 39 in good health and CMV-seronegative. Written as DNA, the CDR3 is TGTGCCAGCACTCAGCCGGGGGGGGCCAATGAGCAGTTCTTC. This codes for CASTQPGGANEQFF.